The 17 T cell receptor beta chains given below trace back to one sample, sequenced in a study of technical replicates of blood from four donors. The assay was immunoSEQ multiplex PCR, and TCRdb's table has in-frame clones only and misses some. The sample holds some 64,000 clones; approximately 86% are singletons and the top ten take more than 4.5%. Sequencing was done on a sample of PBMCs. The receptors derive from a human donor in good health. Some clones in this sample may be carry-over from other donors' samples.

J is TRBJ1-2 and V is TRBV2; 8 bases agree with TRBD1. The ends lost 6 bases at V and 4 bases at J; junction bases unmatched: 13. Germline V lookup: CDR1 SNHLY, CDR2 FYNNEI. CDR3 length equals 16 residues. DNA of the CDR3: TGTGCCAGCAGACTTAGTCAGGGGGCAGGCTCCTATGGCTACACCTTC. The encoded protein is CASRLSQGAGSYGYTF.

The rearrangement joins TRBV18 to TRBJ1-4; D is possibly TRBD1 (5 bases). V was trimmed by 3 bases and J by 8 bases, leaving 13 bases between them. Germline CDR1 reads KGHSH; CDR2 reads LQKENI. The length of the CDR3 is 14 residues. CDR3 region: CASSPQGSPEKLFF. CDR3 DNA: TGTGCCAGCTCACCGCAGGGAAGCCCAGAAAAACTGTTTTTT.

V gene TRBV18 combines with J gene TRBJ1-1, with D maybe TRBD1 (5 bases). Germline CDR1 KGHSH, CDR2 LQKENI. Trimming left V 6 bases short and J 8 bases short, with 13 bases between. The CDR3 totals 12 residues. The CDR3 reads CASSRKGQEAFF. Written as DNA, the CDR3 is TGTGCCAGCTCCCGAAAGGGGCAGGAAGCTTTCTTT.

As DNA, the CDR3 is TGTGCCTGGAGTGTTACAGGGGAGGTTTGGCCCCAGCATTTT. It yields the protein CAWSVTGEVWPQHF. The chain joins TRBV30 to TRBJ1-5; 7 bases agree with TRBD1. Losses at the gene ends were 0 bases for V and 9 bases for J; bases not matched to a gene: 8. The CDR3 has 14 residues. Germline V CDR1 and CDR2: GTSNPN, SVGIG (reference sequence). The variable domain in full, completed from reference TRBV30 and TRBJ1-5, reads SQTIHQWPATLVQPVGSPLSLECTVEGTSNPNLYWYRQAAGRGLQLLFYSVGIGQISSEVPQNLSASRPQDRQFILSSKKLLLSDSGFYLCAWSVTGEVWPQHFGDGTRLSIL.

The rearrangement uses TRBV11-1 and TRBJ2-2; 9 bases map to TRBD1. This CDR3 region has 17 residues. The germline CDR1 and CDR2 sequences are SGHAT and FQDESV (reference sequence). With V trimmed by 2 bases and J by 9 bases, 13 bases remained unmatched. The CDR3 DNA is TGTGCCAGCAGCTTACCAAACCCCGGGACAGGGACTAGGGAGCTGTTTTTT. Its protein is CASSLPNPGTGTRELFF.

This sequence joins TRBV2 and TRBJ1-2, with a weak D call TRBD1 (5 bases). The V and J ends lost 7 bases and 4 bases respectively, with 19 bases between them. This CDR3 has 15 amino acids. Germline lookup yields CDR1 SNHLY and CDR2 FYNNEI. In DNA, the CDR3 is TGTGCCAGCAAAGGGGTGGGTAGTCCGCTCTATGGCTACACCTTC. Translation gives CASKGVGSPLYGYTF.

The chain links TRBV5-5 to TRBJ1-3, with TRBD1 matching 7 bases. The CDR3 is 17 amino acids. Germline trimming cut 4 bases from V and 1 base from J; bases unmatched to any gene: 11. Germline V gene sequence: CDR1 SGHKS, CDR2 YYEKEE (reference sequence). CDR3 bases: TGTGCCAGCAGCCCGGGACAGTCCTTCCGATCTGGAAACACCATATATTTT. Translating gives CASSPGQSFRSGNTIYF. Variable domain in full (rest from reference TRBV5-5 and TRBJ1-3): DAGVTQSPTHLIKTRGQQVTLRCSPISGHKSVSWYQQVLGQGPQFIFQYYEKEERGRGNFPDRFSARQFPNYSSELNVNALLLGDSALYLCASSPGQSFRSGNTIYFGEGSWLTVV.

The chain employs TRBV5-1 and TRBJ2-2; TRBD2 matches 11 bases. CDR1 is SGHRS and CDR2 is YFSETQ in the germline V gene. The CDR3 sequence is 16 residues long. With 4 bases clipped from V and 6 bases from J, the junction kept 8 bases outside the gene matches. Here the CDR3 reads CASSQGLAGGSGELFF. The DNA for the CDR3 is TGCGCCAGCAGCCAGGGGCTAGCGGGAGGATCCGGGGAGCTGTTTTTT.

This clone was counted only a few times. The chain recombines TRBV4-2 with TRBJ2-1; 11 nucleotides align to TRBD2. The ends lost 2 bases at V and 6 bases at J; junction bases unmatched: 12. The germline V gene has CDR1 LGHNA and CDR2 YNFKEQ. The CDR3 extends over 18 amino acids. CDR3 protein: CASSQIKTSGDQINEQFF. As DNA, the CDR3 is TGTGCCAGCAGCCAAATAAAGACTAGCGGGGATCAGATCAATGAGCAGTTCTTC.

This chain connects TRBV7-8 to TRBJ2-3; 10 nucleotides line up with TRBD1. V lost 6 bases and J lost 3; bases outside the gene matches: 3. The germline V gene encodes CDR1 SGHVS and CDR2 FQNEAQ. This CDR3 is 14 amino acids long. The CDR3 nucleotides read TGTGCCAGCAGTTCGGGACAGGGGACAGATACGCAGTATTTT. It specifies CASSSGQGTDTQYF.

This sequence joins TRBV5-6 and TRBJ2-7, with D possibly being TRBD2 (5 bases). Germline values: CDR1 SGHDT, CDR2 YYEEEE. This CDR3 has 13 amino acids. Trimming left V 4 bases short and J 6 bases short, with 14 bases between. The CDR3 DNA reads TGTGCCAGCAGCCGGGAACTCCAAGGCGAGCAGTACTTC. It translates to CASSRELQGEQYF.

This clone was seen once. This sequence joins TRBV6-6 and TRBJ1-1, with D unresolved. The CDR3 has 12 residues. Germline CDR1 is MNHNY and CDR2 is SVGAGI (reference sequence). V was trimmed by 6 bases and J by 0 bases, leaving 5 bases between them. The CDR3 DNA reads TGTGCCAGCAGCAACATGAACACTGAAGCTTTCTTT. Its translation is CASSNMNTEAFF.

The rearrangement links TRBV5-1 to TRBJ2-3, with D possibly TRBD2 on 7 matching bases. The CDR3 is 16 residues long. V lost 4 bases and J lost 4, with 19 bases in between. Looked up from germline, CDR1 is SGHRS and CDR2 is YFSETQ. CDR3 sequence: CASSPGGQGNPDTQYF. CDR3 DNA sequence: TGCGCCAGCAGCCCCGGGGGGCAGGGTAATCCAGATACGCAGTATTTT.

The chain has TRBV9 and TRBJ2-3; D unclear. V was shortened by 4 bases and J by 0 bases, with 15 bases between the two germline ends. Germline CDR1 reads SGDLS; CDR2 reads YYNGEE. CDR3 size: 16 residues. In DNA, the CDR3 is TGTGCCAGCAGCCGAGGCAGCCTGCCTAGCACAGATACGCAGTATTTT. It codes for CASSRGSLPSTDTQYF.

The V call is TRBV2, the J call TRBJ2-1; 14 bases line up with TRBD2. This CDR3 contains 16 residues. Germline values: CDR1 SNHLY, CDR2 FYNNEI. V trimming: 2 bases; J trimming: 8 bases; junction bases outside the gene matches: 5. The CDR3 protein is CASSERGTSGRDEQFF. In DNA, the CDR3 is TGTGCCAGCAGTGAAAGAGGGACTAGCGGGAGAGATGAGCAGTTCTTC. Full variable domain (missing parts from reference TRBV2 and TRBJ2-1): EPEVTQTPSHQVTQMGQEVILRCVPISNHLYFYWYRQILGQKVEFLVSFYNNEISEKSEIFDDQFSVERPDGSNFTLKIRSTKLEDSAMYFCASSERGTSGRDEQFFGPGTRLTVL.

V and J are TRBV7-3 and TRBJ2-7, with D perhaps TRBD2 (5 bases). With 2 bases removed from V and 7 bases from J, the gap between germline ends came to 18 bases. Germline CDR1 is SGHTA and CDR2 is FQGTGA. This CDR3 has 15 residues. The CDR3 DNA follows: TGTGCCAGCAGCTTAGTTCCAGGCGGCCCGGGGGAGCAGTACTTC. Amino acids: CASSLVPGGPGEQYF.

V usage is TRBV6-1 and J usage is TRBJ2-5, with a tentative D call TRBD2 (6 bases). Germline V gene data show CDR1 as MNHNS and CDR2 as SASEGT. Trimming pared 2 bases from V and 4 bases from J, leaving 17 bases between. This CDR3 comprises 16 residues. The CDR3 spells CASSETLGGKRETQYF. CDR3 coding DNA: TGTGCCAGCAGTGAAACCCTCGGGGGAAAGAGAGAGACCCAGTACTTC.